A single sample is the source of the 19 T cell receptor beta chains below, sequenced in a study of T cell responses to AZD1222 COVID-19 vaccine. Using immunoSEQ multiplex PCR, the repertoire was profiled, and TCRdb retains in-frame clones only, with some absent. There are some 200,000 clones in the sample; about nine tenths occur only once, and approximately 0.98% lies in the top ten. The sample consisted of peripheral blood, taken on day 0 of AZD1222 vaccination. The source of these receptors is an adult in good health.

The chain links TRBV27 to TRBJ1-4, with D hard to call. Germline loops: CDR1 MNHEY, CDR2 SMNVEV (reference sequence). The CDR3 spans 14 residues. V was clipped by 3 bases and J by 8 bases, with 13 bases between them. The CDR3 nucleotides read TGTGCCAGCAGTTTTTACGGTAGCTTCGAAAAACTGTTTTTT. It specifies CASSFYGSFEKLFF. Looking up the rest from reference TRBV27 and TRBJ1-4 gives the full variable domain: EAQVTQNPRYLITVTGKKLTVTCSQNMNHEYMSWYRQDPGLGLRQIYYSMNVEVTDKGDVPEGYKVSRKEKRNFPLILESPSPNQTSLYFCASSFYGSFEKLFFGSGTQLSVL.

The chain links TRBV9 to TRBJ1-4; D is perhaps TRBD1 (5 bases). Germline V gene sequence: CDR1 SGDLS, CDR2 YYNGEE. CDR3 length: 15 residues. V was clipped by 3 bases and J by 4 bases, with 13 bases between them. The chain's CDR3 is CASSGGTSRNEKLFF. The CDR3, as DNA: TGTGCCAGCAGCGGTGGGACGTCTCGTAATGAAAAACTGTTTTTT.

The gene calls are TRBV3-1 (or the pseudogene TRBV3-2) and TRBJ2-5, with 12 bases that match TRBD2. J was trimmed by 5 bases and V by 4 bases; bases with no gene match: 5. This CDR3 has 15 amino acids. Germline loops: CDR1 LGHDT, CDR2 YNNKEL (reference sequence). CDR3 protein: CASSRRLAGAETQYF. CDR3 DNA: TGTGCCAGCAGCCGGAGACTAGCGGGAGCGGAGACCCAGTACTTC.

The gene calls are TRBV19 and TRBJ2-5; tentative D call: TRBD1 (6 bases). This CDR3 comprises 13 residues. The V gene lost 7 bases and the J gene lost 0 bases, with 9 bases spanning the gap. Germline loops: CDR1 LNHDA, CDR2 SQIVND (reference sequence). The CDR3 nucleotides read TGTGCCAGTAAAAGGACAGACCAAGAGACCCAGTACTTC. This translates into CASKRTDQETQYF.

J is TRBJ2-2 and V is TRBV29-1; 8 bases agree with TRBD2. Per the germline V gene, CDR1 is SQVTM and CDR2 is ANQGSEA. The V and J ends lost 6 bases and 5 bases, in that order; junction bases with no gene match: 8. The CDR3 length is 14 residues. CDR3: CSVAQRELTGELFF. The CDR3 DNA reads TGCAGCGTCGCCCAGCGGGAGTTGACCGGGGAGCTGTTTTTT.

CDR3 residues: CASSDNYEQYF. The CDR3 region has the DNA TGTGCCAGCTCAGATAACTACGAGCAGTACTTC. The rearrangement joins TRBV14 to TRBJ2-7, with D hard to call. The CDR3 loop spans 11 amino acids. Trimming left V 8 bases short and J 3 bases short, with 8 bases between. Germline-derived CDR1 and CDR2 are SGHDN and FVKESK.

The chain carries TRBV12-3 or TRBV12-4 and TRBJ2-7, with D uncertain. Trimming shortened V by 4 bases and J by 5 bases, and 9 bases separated the two germline ends. This CDR3 is built from 12 residues. In DNA, the CDR3 is TGTGCCAGCAGTTACAGTCTCCACGAGCAGTACTTC. This gives the protein CASSYSLHEQYF.

V and J are TRBV2 and TRBJ1-1; D uncertain. The V gene's germline CDR1 is SNHLY and CDR2 FYNNEI. The V and J ends lost 3 bases and 0 bases respectively, with 14 bases between them. The CDR3 totals 16 residues. CDR3 loop: CASSDPRAEVNTEAFF. CDR3 in DNA: TGTGCCAGCAGTGATCCCCGGGCAGAGGTGAACACTGAAGCTTTCTTT.

In the case of this clone: Distinct nucleotide sequences in the sample also encode this CDR3. The chain uses TRBV27 and TRBJ1-6; TRBD1 might be the D (5 bases). This CDR3 has 13 amino acids. Trimming left V 6 bases short and J 7 bases short, with 10 bases between. The germline V gene encodes CDR1 MNHEY and CDR2 SMNVEV (reference sequence). CDR3 in DNA: TGTGCCAGCAGCCGGGGCCCGAATTCACCCCTCCACTTT. Its protein is CASSRGPNSPLHF.

The chain recombines TRBV3-1 (or the pseudogene TRBV3-2) with TRBJ2-7; 9 positions match TRBD2. Losses at the gene ends were 1 base for V and 5 bases for J; bases not matched to a gene: 9. Per the germline V gene, CDR1 is LGHDT and CDR2 is YNNKEL (reference sequence). The CDR3 runs to 16 residues. The CDR3 sequence: CASSQVIAGGANEQYF. Here the CDR3 DNA reads TGTGCCAGCAGCCAAGTCATCGCGGGAGGGGCCAACGAGCAGTACTTC.

This clone has only a few counts. The chain recombines TRBV7-8 with TRBJ2-3; TRBD2 aligns across 13 bases. The CDR3 is 16 residues long. The junction had 8 bases not matched to a gene; V was cut back by 6 bases and J by 5 bases. In germline, CDR1 is SGHVS, CDR2 FQNEAQ. The CDR3: CASRAGRLAGGDTQYF. In DNA, the CDR3 is TGTGCCAGCAGGGCGGGGCGACTAGCGGGAGGAGATACGCAGTATTTT.

This chain uses TRBV7-9 with TRBJ2-3; no firm D call. Per the germline V gene, CDR1 is SEHNR and CDR2 is FQNEAQ (reference sequence). V lost 2 bases, J lost 2 bases, and 5 bases lay in between. The CDR3 runs to 13 residues. The CDR3 bases are TGTGCCAGCAGCTTACCCAACACAGATACGCAGTATTTT. Translation gives CASSLPNTDTQYF. The complete variable domain, with remaining parts taken from reference TRBV7-9 and TRBJ2-3, reads DTGVSQNPRHKITKRGQNVTFRCDPISEHNRLYWYRQTLGQGPEFLTYFQNEAQLEKSRLLSDRFSAERPKGSFSTLEIQRTEQGDSAMYLCASSLPNTDTQYFGPGTRLTVL.

The chain joins TRBV7-9 to TRBJ2-7, with a possible D match to TRBD1 (5 bases). The CDR3 has 15 amino acids. Trimming shortened V by 5 bases and J by 3 bases, and 17 bases separated the two germline ends. Germline CDR1 reads SEHNR; CDR2 reads FQNEAQ (reference sequence). This CDR3 reads CASSTTVDSYYEQYF. In DNA, the CDR3 is TGTGCCAGCAGCACTACCGTAGACAGTTACTACGAGCAGTACTTC. Using reference TRBV7-9 and TRBJ2-7 for the parts outside the CDR3, the full variable domain is DTGVSQNPRHKITKRGQNVTFRCDPISEHNRLYWYRQTLGQGPEFLTYFQNEAQLEKSRLLSDRFSAERPKGSFSTLEIQRTEQGDSAMYLCASSTTVDSYYEQYFGPGTRLTVT.

This clone was picked up one time. The chain uses TRBV9 and TRBJ2-7; no reliable D call. Germline V gene sequence: CDR1 SGDLS, CDR2 YYNGEE. This CDR3 comprises 13 residues. The V gene lost 3 bases and the J gene lost 3 bases, with 10 bases spanning the gap. The CDR3 is CASSADPLYEQYF. As DNA, the CDR3 is TGTGCCAGCAGCGCGGACCCCCTCTACGAGCAGTACTTC. Combining the CDR3 with reference TRBV9 and TRBJ2-7 gives the whole variable domain DSGVTQTPKHLITATGQRVTLRCSPRSGDLSVYWYQQSLDQGLQFLIQYYNGEERAKGNILERFSAQQFPDLHSELNLSSLELGDSALYFCASSADPLYEQYFGPGTRLTVT.

This clone was seen just once. V gene TRBV6-2 or TRBV6-3 combines with J gene TRBJ1-1; no clear D. The CDR3 is made up of 14 amino acids. CDR1 is MNHEY and CDR2 is SVGEGT in the germline V gene. V gave up 2 bases and J gave up 0 bases, with 7 bases separating them. The CDR3, as DNA: TGTGCCAGCAGTTACGCCTACATGAACACTGAAGCTTTCTTT. This sequence encodes CASSYAYMNTEAFF.

The chain joins TRBV9 to TRBJ2-3, with D perhaps given as TRBD1 or TRBD2 (5 bases each). Germline V gene data show CDR1 as SGDLS and CDR2 as YYNGEE. Trimming stripped 0 bases from V and 6 bases from J, with 14 bases between. This CDR3 has 15 residues. The CDR3 region is CASSVGVGEVDTQYF. The CDR3 bases are TGTGCCAGCAGCGTAGGGGTGGGGGAAGTGGATACGCAGTATTTT.

The chain uses TRBV11-2 and TRBJ2-1; 10 bases map to TRBD2. Unmatched junction bases numbered 12, after V lost 1 base and J lost 9 bases. In germline, CDR1 is SGHAT, CDR2 FQNNGV. The CDR3 extends over 17 amino acids. The CDR3 loop reads CASSLGVRAGGQSEQFF. The CDR3 nucleotides read TGTGCCAGCAGCTTAGGAGTTAGAGCGGGAGGGCAGAGTGAGCAGTTCTTC.

The chain couples TRBV6-2 or TRBV6-3 to TRBJ1-5; D gene unclear. V lost 2 bases, J lost 5 bases, and 7 bases lay in between. The CDR3 length is 13 residues. Looked up from germline, CDR1 is MNHEY and CDR2 is SVGEGT. The CDR3 loop is CASSYDGHQPQHF. For the CDR3, the DNA is TGTGCCAGCAGTTACGACGGACATCAGCCCCAGCATTTT.

The CDR3 protein is CASNVPGRPTGELFF. The CDR3 coding sequence is TGTGCCAGTAACGTTCCGGGACGTCCCACCGGGGAGCTGTTTTTT. V gene TRBV19 combines with J gene TRBJ2-2; the D gene could be TRBD1 or TRBD2 (5 bases each). V lost 7 bases and J lost 4, with 16 bases in between. This CDR3 contains 15 residues. Looked up from germline, CDR1 is LNHDA and CDR2 is SQIVND (reference sequence).